Listed below are T cell receptor beta chains from one sample, sequenced in a study of vaccination effects on CD4 cells after COVID-19. No antigen is known for these receptors. Repertoires were generated with immunoSEQ multiplex PCR, while TCRdb's copy carries only in-frame clones and drops some. The repertoire includes 25,000 to 35,000 clones, around 70% of them detected once, and under 12% sits in the top ten. The sample was CD4+ T cells from PBMCs cultured with SARS-CoV-2 spike peptides, taken before COVID-19 vaccination. The receptors here all came from a human donor who received a COVID-19 vaccine. The CDR3 runs from the conserved cysteine through the conserved F or W. The D gene is left open where the match is weak. Clone size is given for some rows only: seen once, a few or many times, or a class if the clone is expanded.

clone_size	v_call	d_call	j_call	cdr3_nt	cdr3_aa
-	TRBV18	-	TRBJ2-7	TGTGCCAGCTCACCACCTGGGACTTCCTACGAGCAGTACTTC	CASSPPGTSYEQYF
-	TRBV2	TRBD1	TRBJ2-3	TGTGCCAGCAGGGACAGGGGGACAGATACGCAGTATTTT	CASRDRGTDTQYF
once	TRBV27	TRBD1	TRBJ1-1	TGTGCCAGCAGTCCGCTCGGGGCAGGGGGCAACACTGAAGCTTTCTTT	CASSPLGAGGNTEAFF
-	TRBV7-8	TRBD1	TRBJ1-5	TGTGCCAGCAGTTCTATCGAGGGGGCTCCGCGCAATCAGCCCCAGCATTTT	CASSSIEGAPRNQPQHF
-	TRBV3-1/TRBV3-2	TRBD2	TRBJ2-1	TGTGCCAGCAGCCAAGGCGGGGGGTCTCAGTTCTTC	CASSQGGGSQFF
-	TRBV19	-	TRBJ1-1	TGTGCCAGTAGTCCGCGGCTACCTGAAGCTTTCTTT	CASSPRLPEAFF
-	TRBV7-9	-	TRBJ2-6	TGTGCCAGCAGCTTGGGGGCGGAACCTGGGGCCAACGTCCTGACTTTC	CASSLGAEPGANVLTF
-	TRBV15	TRBD2	TRBJ2-2	TGTGCCACCAGCAGAGGGAAGCGGGGGGCCGTCCCCGCCGGGGAGCTGTTTTTT	CATSRGKRGAVPAGELFF
few	TRBV5-6	-	TRBJ2-2	TGTGCCAGCAGCTTGGGCCCTACAGGTCTAAGGACCGGGGAGCTGTTTTTT	CASSLGPTGLRTGELFF
-	TRBV7-2	-	TRBJ2-7	TGTGCCAGCAGCTTACCTTACGGATACTACGAGCAGTACTTC	CASSLPYGYYEQYF
once	TRBV12-3/TRBV12-4	-	TRBJ1-1	TGTGCCAGCGCCCTACAGGGAGCAACTGAAGCTTTCTTT	CASALQGATEAFF
-	TRBV19	-	TRBJ2-7	TGTGCCAGTAGTTCTCGGAGGGGATACGAGCAGTACTTC	CASSSRRGYEQYF
-	TRBV7-9	-	TRBJ2-1	TGTGCCAGCAGCCCCCAGACACAGGCCCCGTCCTACAATGAGCAGTTCTTC	CASSPQTQAPSYNEQFF
once	TRBV28	-	TRBJ2-3	TGTGCCAGCAGTTTCACAGATACGCAGTATTTT	CASSFTDTQYF
-	TRBV7-2	-	TRBJ2-3	TGTGCCAGCAGCTTAGAGACTGACAGGCCGCAGTATTTT	CASSLETDRPQYF
-	TRBV29-1	-	TRBJ1-4	TGCAGCGTTGAGACGGGTCCTGATGAAAAACTGTTTTTT	CSVETGPDEKLFF
-	TRBV18	TRBD1	TRBJ2-5	TGTGCCAGCTCACCTCCTAAGTTGACAGGGGGGGACCAGTACTTC	CASSPPKLTGGDQYF
once	TRBV5-1	-	TRBJ1-4	TGCGCCAGCAGCTTGGCCTTTACCGGGACCCTTACCTTTAATGAAAAACTGTTTTTT	CASSLAFTGTLTFNEKLFF
-	TRBV3-1/TRBV3-2	-	TRBJ1-1	TGTGCCAGCAGCCATTACGCGCGAGAAGCTTTCTTT	CASSHYAREAFF
-	TRBV5-1	-	TRBJ2-4	TGCGCCAGCAGCTTTGATCAGACCGGAGTGAGGGCCAAAAACATTCAGTACTTC	CASSFDQTGVRAKNIQYF
few	TRBV6-5	-	TRBJ2-5	TGTGCCAGCGGCATCAGGGCTTTCCCCAAAGAGACCCAGTACTTC	CASGIRAFPKETQYF
-	TRBV19	-	TRBJ1-5	TGTGCCAGTAGTGTATCGAGGGATACTCAGCCCCAGCATTTT	CASSVSRDTQPQHF
-	TRBV10-3	TRBD1	TRBJ1-5	TGTGCCACGGGACAGTTCAATCAGCCCCAGCATTTT	CATGQFNQPQHF
-	TRBV19	-	TRBJ2-5	TGTGCCAGTAGTATAGGTCGGGACCCCCGGAGGGAGACCCAGTACTTC	CASSIGRDPRRETQYF
-	TRBV5-1	-	TRBJ1-6	TGCGCCAGCAGCCCTGGTCAGGGGATGAATTCACCCCTCCACTTT	CASSPGQGMNSPLHF
medium-sized	TRBV5-4	-	TRBJ2-1	TGTGCCAGCAGCTGGATGACTTCTAAGCAGTTCTTC	CASSWMTSKQFF
-	TRBV5-4	TRBD2	TRBJ2-1	TGTGCCAGCAGCTTTAGCGGGAGGGCCTACAATGAGCAGTTCTTC	CASSFSGRAYNEQFF
-	TRBV7-9	-	TRBJ2-5	TGTGCCAGCAGCTTAGGGTCGGCTAGCTACCAAGAGACCCAGTACTTC	CASSLGSASYQETQYF
-	TRBV6-6	-	TRBJ2-2	TGTGCCAGCAGTTATCGCAGGGGAACTGTAGGGGAGCTGTTTTTT	CASSYRRGTVGELFF
-	TRBV20-1	-	TRBJ1-6	TGCAGTGCTAGTAAGGGGCGCTTAGTCGAAACACCCCTCCACTTT	CSASKGRLVETPLHF
few	TRBV5-4	-	TRBJ2-2	TGTGCCAGCAGCCAACCGACCGATTCCACCGGGGAGCTGTTTTTT	CASSQPTDSTGELFF
-	TRBV5-4	-	TRBJ1-5	TGTGCCAGCAGCTTGGGCGGGAGCCGGAGCAATCAGCCCCAGCATTTT	CASSLGGSRSNQPQHF
-	TRBV2	-	TRBJ2-7	TGTGCCAGCAGAGTCCTAGACTACGAGCAGTACTTC	CASRVLDYEQYF
few	TRBV27	TRBD2	TRBJ2-1	TGTGCCAGCAAATTCGGGGGGGTAACCAATGAGCAGTTCTTC	CASKFGGVTNEQFF
few	TRBV10-2	TRBD2	TRBJ2-7	TGCGCCAGCAGAGGGACTAGCGGGGACTACGAGCAGTACTTC	CASRGTSGDYEQYF
-	TRBV18	-	TRBJ2-1	TGTGCCAGCTCACCTGGATTAGCGGAGACGGGTGAGCAGTTCTTC	CASSPGLAETGEQFF
-	TRBV18	-	TRBJ1-1	TGTGCCAGCTCACCCCCGGGTACCACTGAAGCTTTCTTT	CASSPPGTTEAFF
-	TRBV11-2	-	TRBJ1-1	TGTGCCAGCAGCTTAGGAGGGATGAACACTGAAGCTTTCTTT	CASSLGGMNTEAFF
-	TRBV15	TRBD1	TRBJ2-3	TGTGCCACCAGCAGAGATCTCGGGACAGGGAATCTACTAGATACGCAGTATTTT	CATSRDLGTGNLLDTQYF
-	TRBV3-1/TRBV3-2	-	TRBJ2-7	TGTGCCAGCAGCCAAGATCCCAGGGGATCCTACGAGCAGTACTTC	CASSQDPRGSYEQYF
-	TRBV11-2	TRBD2	TRBJ2-2	TGTGCCAGCAGCTTAGATCGTCTAGCGGCGAACACCGGGGAGCTGTTTTTT	CASSLDRLAANTGELFF
-	TRBV6-6	-	TRBJ1-2	TGTGCCAGCAGTTACCGCACAACAGGGACACAACGGGGCTACACCTTC	CASSYRTTGTQRGYTF
-	TRBV6-1	-	TRBJ1-5	TGTGCCAGCAGTGAAGGGGGTCGATTGGGTCAGCCCCAGCATTTT	CASSEGGRLGQPQHF
few	TRBV5-4	TRBD1	TRBJ1-2	TGTGCCAGCAGCCATTCAGGGGGAATCAGCTATGGCTACACCTTC	CASSHSGGISYGYTF
-	TRBV27	TRBD1	TRBJ1-2	TGTGCCAGCAGTCGACAGGGTATCTATGGCTACACCTTC	CASSRQGIYGYTF
-	TRBV4-2	TRBD2	TRBJ2-3	TGTGCCAGCAGCCATCGGACTAGCGGGATCACAGATACGCAGTATTTT	CASSHRTSGITDTQYF